Below, 10 T cell receptor beta chains from the same sample are listed, as sequenced in a study of metastatic and nonmetastatic thyroid tumors. TCRdb reassembled clones from the PCR reads with MiXCR. The sample yields approximately 17,000 clones, more than 20% seen once. Thyroid surgery was performed in patients who had received no treatment beforehand. Sequenced input: adjacent normal tissue. Receptors originate from a female donor with papillary thyroid cancer or a benign thyroid nodule (not recorded which). Some clones in this sample may be carry-over from other donors' samples.

Comment on this clone: This could be a read error, since a much larger clone is one nucleotide away. The rearrangement links TRBV6-1 to TRBJ1-1; TRBD1 is a possible D gene (6 bases). This CDR3 region has 14 residues. Germline V gene sequence: CDR1 MNHNS, CDR2 SASEGT. Trimming took 7 bases from V and 3 from J, leaving 15 bases between them. The CDR3 loop is CASIHIYRDTEAFF. The CDR3 DNA reads TGTGCCAGCATACATATATACAGGGACACTGAAGCTTTCTTT.

This clone was seen only a few times. J is TRBJ2-7 and V is TRBV15; a possible D gene is TRBD1 (5 bases). The CDR3 consists of 16 residues. Trimming cost V 0 bases and J 1 base, with 13 bases left between them. Per the germline V gene, CDR1 is LNHNV and CDR2 is YYDKDF (reference sequence). CDR3 region: CATSRDITGISYEQYF. CDR3 nucleotides: TGTGCCACCAGCAGAGATATTACAGGAATATCCTACGAGCAGTACTTC.

This clone has just a few counts. V usage is TRBV11-2 and J usage is TRBJ2-7, with D perhaps matching TRBD1 (6 bases). The CDR3 consists of 16 residues. Trimming cost V 1 base and J 0 bases, with 13 bases left between them. CDR1 is SGHAT and CDR2 is FQNNGV in the germline V gene. The CDR3 DNA follows: TGTGCCAGCAGCTTAGTTCAGGGGATTCCCTCCTACGAGCAGTACTTC. Translating gives CASSLVQGIPSYEQYF.

This clone was seen only a few times. The CDR3 DNA reads TGCAGTGCAATCAAGACAGGGGCATCCTACGAGCAGTACTTC. It yields the protein CSAIKTGASYEQYF. The chain is built from TRBV20-1 and TRBJ2-7, with 8 positions matching TRBD1. V was clipped by 6 bases and J by 1 base; unmatched bases: 8. The germline gives CDR1 DFQATT, CDR2 SNEGSKA (reference sequence). The CDR3 is 14 residues long.

This chain connects TRBV11-3 to TRBJ1-6; tentatively, D is TRBD1 (5 bases). Looked up from germline, CDR1 is SGHNT and CDR2 is YENEEA. V lost 1 base and J 6 bases, leaving 7 bases between the germline ends. The CDR3 contains 14 residues. The CDR3 DNA reads TGTGCCAGCAGCTTAGGACAGCCTAATTCACCCCTCCACTTT. Its translation: CASSLGQPNSPLHF.

This clone was observed once. This rearrangement joins TRBV11-3 to TRBJ2-3, with D uncertain. Germline V gene sequence: CDR1 SGHNT, CDR2 YENEEA. Trimming pared 5 bases from V and 1 base from J, leaving 7 bases between. The CDR3 sequence is 13 residues long. DNA for the CDR3: TGTGCCAGCAGCCCCTCGGGCACAGATACGCAGTATTTT. Its translation is CASSPSGTDTQYF.

This clone came up many times. V gene TRBV2 combines with J gene TRBJ2-5; D gene ambiguous. Germline lookup yields CDR1 SNHLY and CDR2 FYNNEI. Trimming stripped 6 bases from V and 0 bases from J, with 8 bases between. This CDR3 is built from 13 residues. The CDR3 region is CASSVGYQETQYF. In DNA, the CDR3 is TGTGCCAGCAGCGTAGGGTACCAAGAGACCCAGTACTTC.

A few counts support this clone. The J gene is TRBJ2-7, the V gene TRBV2; possibly TRBD2 for D (5 bases). V shed 6 bases and J shed 2 bases, with 14 bases lying between them. Germline loops: CDR1 SNHLY, CDR2 FYNNEI. The CDR3 is made up of 14 amino acids. DNA for the CDR3: TGTGCCAGCAGGCTAGCTGACACCACCTACGAGCAGTACTTC. This codes for CASRLADTTYEQYF.

This clone was found a few times. The DNA of the CDR3 is TGTGCCAGCAGTGAGTTGGCCCCTAGCGCCTATGGCTACACCTTC. Amino acid sequence: CASSELAPSAYGYTF. The chain joins TRBV6-1 to TRBJ1-2; D ambiguous. Germline CDR1 and CDR2: MNHNS and SASEGT. The CDR3 consists of 15 residues. The V gene lost 3 bases and the J gene lost 4 bases, with 15 bases spanning the gap.

This chain connects TRBV3-1 to TRBJ1-2, with D maybe TRBD1 (5 bases). The CDR3 consists of 13 residues. The V gene's germline CDR1 is LGHDT and CDR2 YNNKEL (reference sequence). The V and J ends lost 1 base and 7 bases respectively, with 10 bases between them. CDR3 loop: CASSQGRGSGYTF. CDR3 sequence (DNA): TGTGCCAGCAGCCAAGGGAGGGGCTCTGGCTACACCTTC.